This T cell receptor (beta chain) was profiled in a study of cytomegalovirus exposure and HLA in healthy donors. Donors in the study were healthy people who gave bone marrow. Concerning this clone: The antigen is not known. The same CDR3 is also encoded by other DNA sequences in this sample.

The CDR3 consists of 12 residues. V lost 4 bases to trimming and J lost 5 bases, with 8 bases between them. Germline values: CDR1 ENHRY, CDR2 SYGVKD. The PCR contained 60 Vbeta and 13 Jbeta primers. The method was immunoSEQ multiplex PCR; TCRdb's version includes in-frame clones alone and lacks a portion of them. This table lists 110,000 to 150,000 clones. The study, taken as a whole, reports: TCR beta V- and J-gene trimming, according to a later analysis, was linked to a missense DCLRE1C variant. Per a later analysis, HLA-associated TCR beta chains showed more clonal expansion than other, equally common TCR beta chains. HLA alleles showed associations with 16,951 TCR beta sequences in a later analysis, at a 0.05 false discovery rate.

Material for sequencing was PBMCs. This clonotype was obtained from a middle-aged man in good health and CMV-seronegative. J is TRBJ2-5 and V is TRBV10-3; tentatively, D is TRBD2 (6 bases). The CDR3 spells CAISGGEETQYF. CDR3 bases: TGTGCCATCAGTGGGGGGGAGGAGACCCAGTACTTC.